This T cell receptor (beta chain) was identified during a study of chemoradiotherapy in HPV16-positive cancers. General study points: Candidate HPV-specific clones and E7-related TCR motifs grew in tumor during treatment.

There are 13 residues in the CDR3. Germline V gene data show CDR1 as MDHEN and CDR2 as SYDVKM. V lost 7 bases to trimming and J lost 9 bases; unmatched junction nucleotides: 6. On this clone: The antigen remains unidentified.

This table comes from immunoSEQ multiplex PCR, and its TCRdb copy is limited to in-frame clones, with some not included. This sample has some 32,000 clones; around 89% occur once, and the top ten carry roughly 4.8%. Samples were taken several times over chemoradiotherapy. The chain carries TRBV28 and TRBJ1-4, with 9 bases lining up with TRBD1. The clonotype comes from a human donor with HPV-associated anogenital cancer. The sequences come from blood, collected from a patient who underwent chemoradiotherapy. CDR3 DNA sequence: TGTGCCAGCATTAAGGACAGGGGCAAAAAACTGTTTTTT. The encoded protein is CASIKDRGKKLFF.